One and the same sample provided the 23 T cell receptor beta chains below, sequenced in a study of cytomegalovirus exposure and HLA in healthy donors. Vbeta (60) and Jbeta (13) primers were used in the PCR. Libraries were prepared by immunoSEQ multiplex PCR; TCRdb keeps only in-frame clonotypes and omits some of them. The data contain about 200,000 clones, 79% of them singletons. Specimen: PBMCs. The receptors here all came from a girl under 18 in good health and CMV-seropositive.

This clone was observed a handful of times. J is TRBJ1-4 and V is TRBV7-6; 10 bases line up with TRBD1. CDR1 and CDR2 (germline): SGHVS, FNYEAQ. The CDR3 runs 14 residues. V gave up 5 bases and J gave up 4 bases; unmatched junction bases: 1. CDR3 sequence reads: CASSRTGGNEKLFF. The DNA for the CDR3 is TGTGCCAGCAGCCGGACAGGGGGTAATGAAAAACTGTTTTTT.

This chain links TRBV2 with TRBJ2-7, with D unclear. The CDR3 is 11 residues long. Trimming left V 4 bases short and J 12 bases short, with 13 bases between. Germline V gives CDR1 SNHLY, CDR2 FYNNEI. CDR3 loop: CASSGSSSAYF. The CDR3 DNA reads TGTGCCAGCAGTGGCAGCTCGAGCGCGTACTTC.

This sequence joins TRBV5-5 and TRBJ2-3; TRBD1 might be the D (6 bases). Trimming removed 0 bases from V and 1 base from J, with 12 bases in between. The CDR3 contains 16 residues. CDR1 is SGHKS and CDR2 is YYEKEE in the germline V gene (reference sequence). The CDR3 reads CASSLEGGWGTDTQYF. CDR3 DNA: TGTGCCAGCAGCTTGGAAGGGGGTTGGGGCACAGATACGCAGTATTTT.

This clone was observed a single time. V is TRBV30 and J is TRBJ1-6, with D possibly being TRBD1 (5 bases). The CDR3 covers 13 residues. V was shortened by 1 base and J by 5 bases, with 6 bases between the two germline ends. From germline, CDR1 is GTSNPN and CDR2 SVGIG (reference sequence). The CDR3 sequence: CAWSGQHNSPLHF. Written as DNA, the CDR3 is TGTGCCTGGAGTGGACAGCATAATTCACCCCTCCACTTT.

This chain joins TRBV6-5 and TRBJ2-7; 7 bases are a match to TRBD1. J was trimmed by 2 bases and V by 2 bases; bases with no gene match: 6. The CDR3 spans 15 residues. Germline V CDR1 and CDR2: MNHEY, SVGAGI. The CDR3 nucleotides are TGTGCCAGCAGTTACGGGGACAGCCTGGCCTACGAGCAGTACTTC. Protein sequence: CASSYGDSLAYEQYF.

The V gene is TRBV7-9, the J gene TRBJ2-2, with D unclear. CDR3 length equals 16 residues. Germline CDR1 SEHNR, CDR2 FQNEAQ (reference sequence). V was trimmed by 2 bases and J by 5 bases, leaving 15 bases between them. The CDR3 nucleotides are TGTGCCAGCAGCTTATTGGCCGGTTCGCGGACCGGGGAGCTGTTTTTT. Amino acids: CASSLLAGSRTGELFF.

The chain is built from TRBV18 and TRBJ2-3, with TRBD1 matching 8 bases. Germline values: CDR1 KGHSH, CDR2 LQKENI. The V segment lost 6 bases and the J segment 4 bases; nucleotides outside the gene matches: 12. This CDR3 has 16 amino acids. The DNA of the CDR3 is TGTGCCAGCTCTCCCCCCGGACAGGGAAGCGCAGATACGCAGTATTTT. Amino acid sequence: CASSPPGQGSADTQYF.

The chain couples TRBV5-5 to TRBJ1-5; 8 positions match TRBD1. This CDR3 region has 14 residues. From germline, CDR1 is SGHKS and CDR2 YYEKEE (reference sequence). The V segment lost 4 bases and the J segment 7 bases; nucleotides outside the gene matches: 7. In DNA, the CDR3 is TGTGCCAGCAGCCAACAGGGGGGAAACCAGCCCCAGCATTTT. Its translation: CASSQQGGNQPQHF.

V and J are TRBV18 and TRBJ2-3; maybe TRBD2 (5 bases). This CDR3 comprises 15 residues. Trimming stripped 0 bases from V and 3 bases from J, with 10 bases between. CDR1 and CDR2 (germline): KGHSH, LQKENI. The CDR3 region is CASSPPTGSTDTQYF. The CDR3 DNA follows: TGTGCCAGCTCACCACCAACGGGGTCTACAGATACGCAGTATTTT. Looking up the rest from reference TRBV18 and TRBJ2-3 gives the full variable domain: NAGVMQNPRHLVRRRGQEARLRCSPMKGHSHVYWYRQLPEEGLKFMVYLQKENIIDESGMPKERFSAEFPKEGPSILRIQQVVRGDSAAYFCASSPPTGSTDTQYFGPGTRLTVL.

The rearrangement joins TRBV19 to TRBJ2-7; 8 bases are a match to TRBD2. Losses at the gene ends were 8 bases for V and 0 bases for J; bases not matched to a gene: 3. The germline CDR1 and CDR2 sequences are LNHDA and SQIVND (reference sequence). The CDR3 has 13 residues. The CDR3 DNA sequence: TGTGCCAGTGGGGCGGGGGGCTCCTACGAGCAGTACTTC. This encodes CASGAGGSYEQYF.

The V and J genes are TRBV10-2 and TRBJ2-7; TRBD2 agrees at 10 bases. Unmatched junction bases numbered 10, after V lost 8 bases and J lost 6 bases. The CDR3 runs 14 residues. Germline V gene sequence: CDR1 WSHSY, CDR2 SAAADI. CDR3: CASSELAGVGEQYF. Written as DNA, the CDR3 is TGCGCCAGCTCCGAGCTAGCGGGGGTCGGCGAGCAGTACTTC.

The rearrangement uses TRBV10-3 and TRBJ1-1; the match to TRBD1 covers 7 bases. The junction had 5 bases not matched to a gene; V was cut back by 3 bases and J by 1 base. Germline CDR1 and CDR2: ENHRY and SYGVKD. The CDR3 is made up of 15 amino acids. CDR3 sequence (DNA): TGTGCCATCAGTGATCAACAGGGGTCGAACACTGAAGCTTTCTTT. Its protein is CAISDQQGSNTEAFF.

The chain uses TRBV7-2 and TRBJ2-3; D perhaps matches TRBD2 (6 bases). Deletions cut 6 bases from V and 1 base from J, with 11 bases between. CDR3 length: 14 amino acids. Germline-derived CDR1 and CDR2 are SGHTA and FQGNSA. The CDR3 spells CASSQSGGTDTQYF. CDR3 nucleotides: TGTGCCAGCAGTCAGTCGGGAGGCACAGATACGCAGTATTTT.

The CDR3 bases are TGTGCCAGCAGCTTCTTTGCTGGAAACACCATATATTTT. Encoded protein: CASSFFAGNTIYF. V gene TRBV13 combines with J gene TRBJ1-3; D remains unclear. V was trimmed by 3 bases and J by 2 bases, leaving 5 bases between them. CDR1 PRHDT and CDR2 FYEKMQ come from the germline V gene (reference sequence). CDR3 length: 13 residues. Based on the CDR3 plus reference TRBV13 and TRBJ1-3, the full variable domain is AAGVIQSPRHLIKEKRETATLKCYPIPRHDTVYWYQQGPGQDPQFLISFYEKMQSDKGSIPDRFSAQQFSDYHSELNMSSLELGDSALYFCASSFFAGNTIYFGEGSWLTVV.

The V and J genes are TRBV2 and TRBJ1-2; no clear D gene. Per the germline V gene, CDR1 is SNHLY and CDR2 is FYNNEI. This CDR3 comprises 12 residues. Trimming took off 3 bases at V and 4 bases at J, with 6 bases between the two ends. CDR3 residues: CASSDPGYGYTF. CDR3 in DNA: TGTGCCAGCAGTGACCCAGGCTATGGCTACACCTTC. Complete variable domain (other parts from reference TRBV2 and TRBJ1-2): EPEVTQTPSHQVTQMGQEVILRCVPISNHLYFYWYRQILGQKVEFLVSFYNNEISEKSEIFDDQFSVERPDGSNFTLKIRSTKLEDSAMYFCASSDPGYGYTFGSGTRLTVV.

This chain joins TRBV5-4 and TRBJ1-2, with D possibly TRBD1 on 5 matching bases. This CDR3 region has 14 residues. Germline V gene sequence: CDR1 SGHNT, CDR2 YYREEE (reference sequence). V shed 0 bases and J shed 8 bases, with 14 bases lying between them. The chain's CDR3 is CASSLAQGQGGYTF. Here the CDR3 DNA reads TGTGCCAGCAGCTTGGCCCAAGGGCAGGGCGGCTACACCTTC.

Here the CDR3 reads CASSYRGQGLDTQYF. The CDR3 coding sequence is TGTGCCAGCAGTTATAGGGGGCAGGGATTGGATACGCAGTATTTT. The chain combines TRBV6-5 with TRBJ2-3, with TRBD1 matching over 7 bases. Germline loops: CDR1 MNHEY, CDR2 SVGAGI. Unmatched junction bases numbered 9, after V lost 3 bases and J lost 6 bases. The CDR3 has 15 amino acids.

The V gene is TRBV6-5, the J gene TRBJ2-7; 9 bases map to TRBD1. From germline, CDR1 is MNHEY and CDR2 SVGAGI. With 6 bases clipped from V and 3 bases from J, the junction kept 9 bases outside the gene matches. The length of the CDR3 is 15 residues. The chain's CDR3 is CASRIGGTGNYEQYF. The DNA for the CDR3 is TGTGCCAGCAGAATCGGGGGGACAGGGAACTACGAGCAGTACTTC.

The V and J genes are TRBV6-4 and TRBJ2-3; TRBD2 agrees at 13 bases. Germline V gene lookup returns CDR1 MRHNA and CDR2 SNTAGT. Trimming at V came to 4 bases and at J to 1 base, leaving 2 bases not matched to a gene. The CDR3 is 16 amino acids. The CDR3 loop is CASSVGLAGGTDTQYF. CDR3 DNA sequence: TGTGCCAGCAGTGTCGGACTAGCGGGGGGCACAGATACGCAGTATTTT.

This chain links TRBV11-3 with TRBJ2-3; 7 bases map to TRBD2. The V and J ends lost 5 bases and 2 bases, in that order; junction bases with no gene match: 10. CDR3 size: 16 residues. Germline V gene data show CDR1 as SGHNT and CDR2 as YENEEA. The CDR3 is CASSLKRGGHTDTQYF. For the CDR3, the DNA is TGTGCCAGCAGCCTAAAGCGGGGCGGGCACACAGATACGCAGTATTTT.

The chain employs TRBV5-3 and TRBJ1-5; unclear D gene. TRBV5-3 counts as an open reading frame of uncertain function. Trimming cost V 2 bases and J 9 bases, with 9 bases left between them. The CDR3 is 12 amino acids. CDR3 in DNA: TGTGCCAGAAGCTTAAAAGAGGCGCCCCAGCATTTT. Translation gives CARSLKEAPQHF.

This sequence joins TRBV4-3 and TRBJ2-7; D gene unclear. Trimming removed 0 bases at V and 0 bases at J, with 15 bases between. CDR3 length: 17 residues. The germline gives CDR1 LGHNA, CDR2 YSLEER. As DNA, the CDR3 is TGCGCCAGCAGCCAAGATCGAGAGATGCCGAGCTCCTACGAGCAGTACTTC. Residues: CASSQDREMPSSYEQYF.

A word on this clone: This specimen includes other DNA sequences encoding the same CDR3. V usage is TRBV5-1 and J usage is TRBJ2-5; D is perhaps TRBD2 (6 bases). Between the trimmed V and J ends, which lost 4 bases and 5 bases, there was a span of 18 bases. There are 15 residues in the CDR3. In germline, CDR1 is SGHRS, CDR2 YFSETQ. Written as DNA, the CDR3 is TGCGCCAGCAGCCTGGGTACGACTAGTTTCGAGACCCAGTACTTC. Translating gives CASSLGTTSFETQYF. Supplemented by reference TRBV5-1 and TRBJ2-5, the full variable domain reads KAGVTQTPRYLIKTRGQQVTLSCSPISGHRSVSWYQQTPGQGLQFLFEYFSETQRNKGNFPGRFSGRQFSNSRSEMNVSTLELGDSALYLCASSLGTTSFETQYFGPGTRLLVL.